The clone carrying this TCR beta chain turned up a few times. The record originates from a study of blood T cells in healthy people across ages. It was with a sample-barcoded 5' primer and a J-beta primer mix that a second PCR of roughly 6 to 12 cycles was run. Using its own MiXCR run on the 5' RACE reads, TCRdb lists one record per CDR3 protein. The data hold some 1.7 million distinct CDR3 sequences, with 28% observed a single time. From germline, CDR1 is SGHTA and CDR2 FQGNSA. Between the trimmed V and J ends, which lost 8 bases and 2 bases, there was a span of 12 bases. This CDR3 contains 13 residues.

This sequence was found in a young woman in good health. The material sequenced was blood. The V call is TRBV7-2, the J call TRBJ1-2; D is unclear. In nucleotides, the CDR3 is TGTGCCAGCGGCCCGGGTCCCAACTATGGCTACACCTTC. Its protein is CASGPGPNYGYTF.